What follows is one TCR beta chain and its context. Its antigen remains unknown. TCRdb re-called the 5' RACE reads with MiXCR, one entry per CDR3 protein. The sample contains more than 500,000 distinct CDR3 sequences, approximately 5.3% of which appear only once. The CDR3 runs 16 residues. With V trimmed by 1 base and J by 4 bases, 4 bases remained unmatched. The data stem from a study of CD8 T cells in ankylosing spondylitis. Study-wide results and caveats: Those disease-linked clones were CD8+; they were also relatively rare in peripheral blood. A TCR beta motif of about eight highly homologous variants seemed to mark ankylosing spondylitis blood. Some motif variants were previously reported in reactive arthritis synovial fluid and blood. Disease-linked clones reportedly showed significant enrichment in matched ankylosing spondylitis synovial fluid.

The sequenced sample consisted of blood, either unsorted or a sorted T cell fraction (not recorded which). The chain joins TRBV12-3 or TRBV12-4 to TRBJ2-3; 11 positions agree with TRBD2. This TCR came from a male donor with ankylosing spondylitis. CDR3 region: CASSLGSGGASDTQYF. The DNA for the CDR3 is TGTGCCAGCAGTTTAGGTAGCGGGGGGGCCTCAGATACGCAGTATTTT.